This T cell receptor (beta chain) was sequenced for a study of blood T cell repertoires in COVID-19. About the research overall: Donors in the United States, Italy and Spain gave samples during acute or convalescent COVID-19. The cDNA or gDNA used as material had been derived from T cells, B-cell-depleted T cells, or PBMCs.

This CDR3 spans 15 amino acids. V dropped 3 bases and J dropped 1 base, with 8 bases sitting between them. Germline loops: CDR1 SGHRS, CDR2 YFSETQ. Source study methods: Nucleated cell number was recorded as an estimate derived from reference gene primer amplification. TCRdb's table, derived via immunoSEQ multiplex PCR, lists solely in-frame clones and lacks some. That table gives V, J and clone size, and the DNA gave D and trimming. Found here are fewer than 150,000 clones, 85% to 90% of them singletons; the top ten hold approximately 4.3%. Sequenced: peripheral blood. The sequence came from a human donor in a cohort sampled during active COVID-19. The V call is TRBV5-1, the J call TRBJ2-6; D is possibly TRBD2 (5 bases). CDR3 bases: TGCGCCAGCAGCTGGGAGAGGTCTGGGGCCAACGTCCTGACTTTC. This gives the protein CASSWERSGANVLTF. Looking up the rest from reference TRBV5-1 and TRBJ2-6 gives the full variable domain: KAGVTQTPRYLIKTRGQQVTLSCSPISGHRSVSWYQQTPGQGLQFLFEYFSETQRNKGNFPGRFSGRQFSNSRSEMNVSTLELGDSALYLCASSWERSGANVLTFGAGSRLTVL.